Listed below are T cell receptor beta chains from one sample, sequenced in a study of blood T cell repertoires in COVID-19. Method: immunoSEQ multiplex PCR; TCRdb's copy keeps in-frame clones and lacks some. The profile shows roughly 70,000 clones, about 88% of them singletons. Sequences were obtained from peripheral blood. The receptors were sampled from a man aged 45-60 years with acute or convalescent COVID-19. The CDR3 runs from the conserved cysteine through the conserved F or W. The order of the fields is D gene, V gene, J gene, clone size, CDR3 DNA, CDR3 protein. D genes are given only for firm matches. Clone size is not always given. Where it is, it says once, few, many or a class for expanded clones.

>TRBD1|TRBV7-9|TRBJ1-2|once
TGTGCCAGCAGCTCGGGACAGGTGAACTATGGCTACACCTTC
CASSSGQVNYGYTF
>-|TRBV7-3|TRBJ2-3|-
TGTGCCAGCAGCTTAACTAGCGGATACAGCACAGATACACAGTATTTT
CASSLTSGYSTDTQYF
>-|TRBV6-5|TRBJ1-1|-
TGTGCCAGCAGTCAGGGTTTCACTGAAGCTTTCTTT
CASSQGFTEAFF
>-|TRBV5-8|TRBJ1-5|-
TGTGCCAGCAGCTTGGTAGGGGGGGGGCAGCCCCAGCATTTT
CASSLVGGGQPQHF
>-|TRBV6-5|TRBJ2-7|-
TGTGCCAGCATAGATACAGGACGAGCCTACGAGCAGTACTTC
CASIDTGRAYEQYF
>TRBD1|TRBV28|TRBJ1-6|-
TGTGCCAGTACGAACTGGGACAGTAATTCACCCCTCCACTTT
CASTNWDSNSPLHF
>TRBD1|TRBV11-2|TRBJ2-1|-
TGTGCCAGCAGCTGGGGGGACAGGGCTGGAGACAATGAGCAGTTCTTC
CASSWGDRAGDNEQFF
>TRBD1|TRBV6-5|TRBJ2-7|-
TGTGCCAGCAGCTACGACAGGGGAAGCTCCTACGAGCAGTACTTC
CASSYDRGSSYEQYF
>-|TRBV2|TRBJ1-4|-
TGTGCCAGCAGAGTCATACCGGGACTGAAGAATGAAAAACTGTTTTTT
CASRVIPGLKNEKLFF
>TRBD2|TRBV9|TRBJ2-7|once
TGTGCCAGCAGCGTAGATGGGGAGGGCTACGAGCAGTACTTC
CASSVDGEGYEQYF
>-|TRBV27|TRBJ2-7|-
TGTGCCAGCAGTTTAGTCCAGGGGATTCACGAGCAGTACTTC
CASSLVQGIHEQYF
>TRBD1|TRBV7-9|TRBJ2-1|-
TGTGCCAGCAGCCGCGGGACAGGAGATTACAATGAGCAGTTCTTC
CASSRGTGDYNEQFF
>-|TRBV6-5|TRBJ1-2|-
TGTGCCAGCAGTTACGGTTTGAGGTCGGCTGGCTACACCTTC
CASSYGLRSAGYTF
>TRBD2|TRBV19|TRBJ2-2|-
TGTGCCAGTAGTCAGGCAGCGGGAGTTGGTGCCGGGGAGCTGTTTTTT
CASSQAAGVGAGELFF
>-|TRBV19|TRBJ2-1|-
TGTGCCAGTAGTGCCCAACAGGGGCGCGCGGGGGGCTCCTACAATGAGCAGTTCTTC
CASSAQQGRAGGSYNEQFF
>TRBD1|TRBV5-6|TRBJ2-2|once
TGTGCCAGCAGCACCTACGGGGTACAGGGGTACGCCGGGGAGCTGTTTTTT
CASSTYGVQGYAGELFF
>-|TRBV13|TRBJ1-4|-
TGTGCCAGCAGCTATTACACAGGGAGTAGTTCTAATGAAAAACTGTTTTTT
CASSYYTGSSSNEKLFF
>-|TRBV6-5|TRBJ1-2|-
TGTGCCAGCAGCCCCGGCTATGGCTACACCTTC
CASSPGYGYTF
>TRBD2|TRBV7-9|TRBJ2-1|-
TGTGCCAGCAGCGGTCGGGAGGGATCATACAATGAGCAGTTCTTC
CASSGREGSYNEQFF
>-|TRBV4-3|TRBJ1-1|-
TGCGCCAGCAGCCAAGGGAGTACGCTGGGTACTGAAGCTTTCTTT
CASSQGSTLGTEAFF
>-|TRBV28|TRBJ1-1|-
TGTGCCAGCAGTTTATGGGGGCGCGGGGGCACTGAAGCTTTCTTT
CASSLWGRGGTEAFF
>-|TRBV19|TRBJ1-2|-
TGTGCCAGTAGTATAGGAGTTATAGGCGGTGGCTACACCTTC
CASSIGVIGGGYTF
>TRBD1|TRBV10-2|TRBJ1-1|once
TGCGCCAGCAGTTGGACAGGCATGAACACTGAAGCTTTCTTT
CASSWTGMNTEAFF